The 30 T cell receptor beta chains in this list originate from one sample, sequenced in a study of T-cell memory formation after mild COVID-19. Using its own MiXCR run on the 5' RACE reads, TCRdb lists one record per CDR3 protein. The sample has some 440,000 distinct CDR3 sequences, roughly 23% seen once; the top ten hold 12%. Sequencing input: PBMCs or a T cell subset sorted from them (not recorded which). Receptors were obtained from an adult woman who had mild COVID-19 (a few samples of this study predate the infection). Cell type and time point are not known.

This clonotype was picked up a small number of times. The genes are TRBV11-2 and TRBJ2-3; TRBD2 is a possible D gene (7 bases). V lost 5 bases and J lost 5, with 17 bases in between. CDR3 length: 15 amino acids. Germline lookup yields CDR1 SGHAT and CDR2 FQNNGV. The chain's CDR3 is CASSDRWGGQDTQYF. The CDR3 DNA reads as TGTGCCAGCAGCGACCGTTGGGGGGGCCAAGATACGCAGTATTTT.

V gene TRBV7-9 combines with J gene TRBJ2-7; 9 bases fit TRBD1. Germline V gene sequence: CDR1 SEHNR, CDR2 FQNEAQ (reference sequence). Unmatched junction bases numbered 9, after V lost 3 bases and J lost 3 bases. The CDR3 consists of 16 residues. The CDR3 region is CASSLSSTGGNYEQYF. CDR3 DNA sequence: TGTGCCAGCAGCTTGAGTTCGACAGGGGGGAACTACGAGCAGTACTTC.

This clonotype occurred a few times. The chain joins TRBV5-6 to TRBJ2-3, with TRBD1 identical over 7 bases. The V gene end was trimmed by 3 bases and the J gene end by 4 bases; junction bases not matched to a gene: 11. The CDR3 covers 16 residues. Germline CDR1 and CDR2: SGHDT and YYEEEE. CDR3 loop: CASSSPVTGESDTQYF. The CDR3 bases are TGTGCCAGCAGCTCACCGGTTACAGGGGAATCAGATACGCAGTATTTT.

This chain uses TRBV5-1 with TRBJ2-1, with 7 nucleotides matching TRBD2. Germline V gene lookup returns CDR1 SGHRS and CDR2 YFSETQ. The length of the CDR3 is 15 residues. J lost 0 bases, V lost 4 bases, and 4 bases had no gene match. The CDR3 spells CASSTSGISYNEQFF. Written as DNA, the CDR3 is TGCGCCAGCAGCACGAGCGGGATCTCCTACAATGAGCAGTTCTTC.

The V call is TRBV19, the J call TRBJ2-1; 10 nucleotides line up with TRBD2. Germline trimming cut 5 bases from V and 12 bases from J; bases unmatched to any gene: 13. This CDR3 spans 15 amino acids. The germline CDR1 and CDR2 sequences are LNHDA and SQIVND (reference sequence). Here the CDR3 DNA reads TGTGCCAGTAGTTTGGCAGCGGGGGGGGTTGTGGGGCAGTTCTTC. It encodes CASSLAAGGVVGQFF.

This clonotype came up a few times. This chain uses TRBV27 with TRBJ2-1; 14 nucleotides align to TRBD2. V lost 5 bases and J lost 7; bases outside the gene matches: 10. There are 17 residues in the CDR3. The germline V gene has CDR1 MNHEY and CDR2 SMNVEV (reference sequence). CDR3 sequence (DNA): TGTGCCAGCAGTCCCCTAGGGACTAGCGGGAGTTGGAATGAGCAGTTCTTC. Amino acid sequence: CASSPLGTSGSWNEQFF.

This clonotype has only one observation. This chain joins TRBV20-1 and TRBJ1-1, with D perhaps TRBD1 (6 bases). Germline V CDR1 and CDR2: DFQATT, SNEGSKA (reference sequence). V dropped 6 bases and J dropped 4 bases, with 18 bases sitting between them. The CDR3 is 14 residues long. The CDR3 spells CSARVGAGVTEAFF. The DNA for the CDR3 is TGCAGTGCCCGAGTGGGGGCGGGTGTCACTGAAGCTTTCTTT.

This clonotype was detected a few times. V is TRBV3-1 and J is TRBJ2-7; D call uncertain. The CDR3 contains 13 residues. The V end lost 0 bases, the J end lost 5 bases, and 8 bases lay between the germline ends. Germline V gene lookup returns CDR1 LGHDT and CDR2 YNNKEL (reference sequence). CDR3 protein: CASSQDNEHEQYF. In DNA, the CDR3 is TGTGCCAGCAGCCAAGATAATGAGCACGAGCAGTACTTC.

Only a few counts were recorded for this clonotype. V is TRBV29-1 and J is TRBJ2-7, with unresolved D. Germline CDR1 SQVTM, CDR2 ANQGSEA. CDR3 length: 11 residues. The germline V and J ends were trimmed by 7 bases and 1 base, with 8 bases remaining between them. CDR3 protein: CSGRWSYEQYF. In nucleotides, the CDR3 is TGCAGCGGCAGGTGGTCCTACGAGCAGTACTTC.

There are a few counts of this clonotype. The V gene is TRBV7-2, the J gene TRBJ2-7; TRBD1 matches at 7 bases. V lost 5 bases and J lost 8; bases outside the gene matches: 12. The CDR3 spans 14 residues. Germline V CDR1 and CDR2: SGHTA, FQGNSA. Written as DNA, the CDR3 is TGTGCCAGCAGCCTAACCCAGGACAGGTTGAAGCAGTACTTC. The encoded protein is CASSLTQDRLKQYF.

This clonotype was observed a few times. The chain carries TRBV5-5 and TRBJ1-2; D not certain. The CDR3 runs 13 residues. Germline loops: CDR1 SGHKS, CDR2 YYEKEE (reference sequence). The V end lost 0 bases, the J end lost 0 bases, and 3 bases lay between the germline ends. In DNA form, the CDR3 reads TGTGCCAGCAGCTTGGCTCCTAACTATGGCTACACCTTC. Encoded protein: CASSLAPNYGYTF.

The chain links TRBV7-9 to TRBJ2-7, with D perhaps matching TRBD2 (6 bases). There are 17 residues in the CDR3. The V end lost 4 bases, the J end lost 6 bases, and 25 bases lay between the germline ends. CDR1 is SEHNR, CDR2 FQNEAQ, per germline (reference sequence). CDR3 in amino acids: CASSSRDRAGYGGEQYF. The CDR3 DNA is TGTGCCAGCAGCTCCCGGGATCGCGCCGGTTACGGGGGCGAGCAGTACTTC.

This clonotype was recorded only once. The V and J genes are TRBV20-1 and TRBJ1-5; D is uncertain. V was shortened by 1 base and J by 6 bases, with 10 bases between the two germline ends. The CDR3 has 13 residues. Germline V gene lookup returns CDR1 DFQATT and CDR2 SNEGSKA (reference sequence). The CDR3 sequence: CSARVPGFQPQHF. The CDR3 DNA reads as TGCAGTGCTAGAGTGCCAGGTTTTCAGCCCCAGCATTTT.

The rearrangement joins TRBV9 to TRBJ1-6; the match to TRBD1 covers 7 bases. The V segment lost 2 bases and the J segment 10 bases; nucleotides outside the gene matches: 6. CDR3 length equals 14 residues. Germline V CDR1 and CDR2: SGDLS, YYNGEE. CDR3 sequence: CASSVRDRVSPLHF. CDR3 bases: TGTGCCAGCAGCGTCCGGGACAGAGTATCACCCCTCCACTTT. The variable domain in full, completed from reference TRBV9 and TRBJ1-6, reads DSGVTQTPKHLITATGQRVTLRCSPRSGDLSVYWYQQSLDQGLQFLIQYYNGEERAKGNILERFSAQQFPDLHSELNLSSLELGDSALYFCASSVRDRVSPLHFGNGTRLTVT.

The chain recombines TRBV19 with TRBJ2-7; possibly TRBD2 for D (7 bases). The CDR3 sequence is 15 residues long. Trimming took off 3 bases at V and 1 base at J, with 13 bases between the two ends. Germline CDR1 LNHDA, CDR2 SQIVND (reference sequence). CDR3 in amino acids: CASSILGGGSYEQYF. CDR3 in DNA: TGTGCCAGTAGTATCCTAGGGGGGGGATCCTACGAGCAGTACTTC. Together with reference TRBV19 and TRBJ2-7, the CDR3 gives the full variable domain: DGGITQSPKYLFRKEGQNVTLSCEQNLNHDAMYWYRQDPGQGLRLIYYSQIVNDFQKGDIAEGYSVSREKKESFPLTVTSAQKNPTAFYLCASSILGGGSYEQYFGPGTRLTVT.

This clonotype was found a few times. This rearrangement joins TRBV6-5 to TRBJ2-1; 10 nucleotides match TRBD2. V was clipped by 6 bases and J by 7 bases; unmatched bases: 9. The CDR3 is 15 amino acids. CDR1 MNHEY and CDR2 SVGAGI come from the germline V gene. Written as DNA, the CDR3 is TGTGCCAGCAGGGAACTCCCGGGACTAGCGAATGAGCAGTTCTTC. Residues: CASRELPGLANEQFF.

V and J are TRBV30 and TRBJ1-1; D gene unclear. Trimming left V 8 bases short and J 0 bases short, with 7 bases between. CDR3 length: 11 residues. Germline assignment: CDR1 GTSNPN and CDR2 SVGIG (reference sequence). Here the CDR3 reads CAGGLNTEAFF. The CDR3, as DNA: TGTGCCGGAGGGCTGAACACTGAAGCTTTCTTT.

This clonotype was picked up many times. The genes are TRBV5-6 and TRBJ2-2; D perhaps matches TRBD1 (5 bases). The V end lost 4 bases, the J end lost 0 bases, and 10 bases lay between the germline ends. The CDR3 consists of 15 residues. Germline-derived CDR1 and CDR2 are SGHDT and YYEEEE. The CDR3 DNA reads TGTGCCAGCAGCATAGGACATTCGAACACCGGGGAGCTGTTTTTT. It yields the protein CASSIGHSNTGELFF.

V usage is TRBV7-2 and J usage is TRBJ2-4, with 15 bases matching TRBD2. V was pared by 2 bases and J by 5 bases, with 7 bases of the junction left unmatched. Germline V gives CDR1 SGHTA, CDR2 FQGNSA. The CDR3 consists of 18 residues. CDR3 protein: CASSLSGLAGGIQNIQYF. The DNA of the CDR3 is TGTGCCAGCAGCTTAAGTGGACTAGCGGGAGGGATCCAAAACATTCAGTACTTC.

The V gene is TRBV3-1, the J gene TRBJ2-3; the D gene is possibly TRBD2 (7 bases). This CDR3 spans 16 amino acids. CDR1 is LGHDT and CDR2 is YNNKEL in the germline V gene (reference sequence). Trimming left V 1 base short and J 6 bases short, with 17 bases between. The DNA of the CDR3 is TGTGCCAGCAGCCAAGGATTCTTCGGGGGGCATGATACGCAGTATTTT. Translation gives CASSQGFFGGHDTQYF.

The chain joins TRBV7-3 to TRBJ1-1; D is unresolved. This CDR3 spans 15 amino acids. Trimming removed 4 bases at V and 6 bases at J, with 18 bases between. Germline loops: CDR1 SGHTA, CDR2 FQGTGA. CDR3 region: CASSSVEARGSEAFF. The CDR3 nucleotides read TGTGCCAGCAGCTCAGTGGAGGCACGCGGCTCTGAAGCTTTCTTT.

The gene calls are TRBV29-1 and TRBJ2-1, with TRBD1 identical over 9 bases. The CDR3 is 17 residues long. CDR1 is SQVTM, CDR2 ANQGSEA, per germline. The V gene end was trimmed by 6 bases and the J gene end by 0 bases; junction bases not matched to a gene: 12. Here the CDR3 reads CSVHGQGKSFSYNEQFF. CDR3 coding DNA: TGCAGCGTACACGGACAGGGGAAGTCTTTCTCCTACAATGAGCAGTTCTTC.

This clonotype was seen only a few times. This rearrangement joins TRBV2 to TRBJ2-1, with 15 positions matching TRBD2. Trimming took 6 bases from V and 9 from J; bases not matched to a gene: 6. This CDR3 has 15 amino acids. Germline CDR1 SNHLY, CDR2 FYNNEI. The CDR3 loop reads CASSRTSGGAGEQFF. The CDR3 coding sequence is TGTGCCAGCAGCCGGACTAGCGGGGGGGCCGGTGAGCAGTTCTTC.

This rearrangement joins TRBV15 to TRBJ1-2, with 7 bases aligning to TRBD1. After removal of 1 base from V and 6 bases from J, the junction contained 8 bases not matched to a gene. Germline V gene sequence: CDR1 LNHNV, CDR2 YYDKDF (reference sequence). CDR3 length: 15 residues. CDR3 region: CATSRGEGGVNGYTF. CDR3 in DNA: TGTGCCACCAGCAGAGGGGAAGGGGGCGTAAATGGCTACACCTTC.

This clonotype was counted only a few times. The V gene is TRBV7-2, the J gene TRBJ2-1, with TRBD2 matching over 11 bases. The ends lost 5 bases at V and 7 bases at J; junction bases unmatched: 7. Germline V CDR1 and CDR2: SGHTA, FQGNSA. This CDR3 has 15 amino acids. The CDR3 loop reads CASSAGLAGWNEQFF. CDR3 DNA: TGTGCCAGCAGCGCAGGACTAGCGGGTTGGAATGAGCAGTTCTTC.

The chain combines TRBV12-3 or TRBV12-4 with TRBJ1-2; TRBD1 agrees at 11 bases. V lost 5 bases, J lost 6 bases, and 8 bases stayed unmatched. The CDR3 is 15 amino acids. This chain's CDR3 is CASSPGQGASHGYTF. CDR3 bases: TGTGCCAGCAGTCCTGGACAGGGGGCATCTCATGGCTACACCTTC.

The table lists this clonotype with a few counts. The J gene is TRBJ2-1, the V gene TRBV4-3; D gene uncertain. CDR1 and CDR2 from the germline V gene are LGHNA and YSLEER. There are 13 residues in the CDR3. Trimming removed 5 bases at V and 0 bases at J, with 5 bases between. DNA of the CDR3: TGCGCCAGCAGCTACGGCTCCTACAATGAGCAGTTCTTC. Encoded protein: CASSYGSYNEQFF.

V and J are TRBV5-1 and TRBJ1-1; D ambiguous. This CDR3 is built from 13 residues. The V end lost 0 bases, the J end lost 5 bases, and 8 bases lay between the germline ends. Germline CDR1 SGHRS, CDR2 YFSETQ. The DNA for the CDR3 is TGCGCCAGCAGCTTGGTGGAGGATACTGAAGCTTTCTTT. Protein: CASSLVEDTEAFF.

This clonotype turned up a few times. The chain couples TRBV5-6 to TRBJ2-5; D possibly corresponds to TRBD1 (6 bases). CDR1 SGHDT and CDR2 YYEEEE come from the germline V gene. Deletions cut 0 bases from V and 9 bases from J, with 18 bases between. This CDR3 is 15 amino acids long. The CDR3 DNA sequence: TGTGCCAGCAGCTTGGCCGGTTCGGGATCAGGGGCCCAGTACTTC. Translated, it gives CASSLAGSGSGAQYF.

This clonotype came up a few times. The CDR3 loop reads CASSLGPSRQETQYF. CDR3 bases: TGTGCCAGCAGCTTAGGGCCCTCTAGACAAGAGACCCAGTACTTC. V usage is TRBV7-2 and J usage is TRBJ2-5; unclear D gene. Per the germline V gene, CDR1 is SGHTA and CDR2 is FQGNSA. V shed 1 base and J shed 2 bases, with 11 bases lying between them. This CDR3 contains 15 residues.